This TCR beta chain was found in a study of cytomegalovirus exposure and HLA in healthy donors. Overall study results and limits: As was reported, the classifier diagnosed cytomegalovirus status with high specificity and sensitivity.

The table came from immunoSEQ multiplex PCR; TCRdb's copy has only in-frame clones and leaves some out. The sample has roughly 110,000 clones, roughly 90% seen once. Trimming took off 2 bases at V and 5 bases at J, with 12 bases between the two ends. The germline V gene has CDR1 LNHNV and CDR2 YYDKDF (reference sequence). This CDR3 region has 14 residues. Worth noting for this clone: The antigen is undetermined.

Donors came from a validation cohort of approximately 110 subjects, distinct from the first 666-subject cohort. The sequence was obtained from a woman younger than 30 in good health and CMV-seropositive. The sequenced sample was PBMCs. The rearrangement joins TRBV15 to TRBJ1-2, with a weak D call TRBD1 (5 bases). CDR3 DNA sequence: TGTGCCACCAGCAGACCCGGGACTGAATATGGCTACACCTTC. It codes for CATSRPGTEYGYTF.